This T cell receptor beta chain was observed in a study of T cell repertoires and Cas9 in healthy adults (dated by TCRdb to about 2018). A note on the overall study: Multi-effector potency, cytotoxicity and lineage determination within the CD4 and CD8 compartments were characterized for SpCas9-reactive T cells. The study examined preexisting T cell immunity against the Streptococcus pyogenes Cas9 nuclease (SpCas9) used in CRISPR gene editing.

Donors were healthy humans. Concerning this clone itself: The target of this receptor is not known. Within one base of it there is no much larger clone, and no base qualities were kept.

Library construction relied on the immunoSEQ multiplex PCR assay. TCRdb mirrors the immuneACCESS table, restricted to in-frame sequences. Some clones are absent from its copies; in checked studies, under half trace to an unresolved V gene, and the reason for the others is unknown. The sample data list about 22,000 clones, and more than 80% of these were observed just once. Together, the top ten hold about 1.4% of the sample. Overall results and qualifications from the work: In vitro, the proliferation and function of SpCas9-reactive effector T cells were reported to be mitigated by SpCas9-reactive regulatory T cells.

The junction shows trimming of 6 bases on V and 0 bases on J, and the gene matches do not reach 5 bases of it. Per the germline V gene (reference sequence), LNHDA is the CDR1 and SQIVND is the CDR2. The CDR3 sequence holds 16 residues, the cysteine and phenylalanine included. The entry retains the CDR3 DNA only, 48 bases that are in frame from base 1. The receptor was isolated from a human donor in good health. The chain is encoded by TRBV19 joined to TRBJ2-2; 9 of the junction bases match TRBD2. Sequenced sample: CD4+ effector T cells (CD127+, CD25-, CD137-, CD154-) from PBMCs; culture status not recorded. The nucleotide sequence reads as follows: TGTGCCAGTAGCAGGACTAGCGTCGCGAACACCGGGGAGCTGTTTTTT. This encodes CASSRTSVANTGELFF.